Shown below are 6 T cell receptor beta chains from a single sample sequenced in a study of T-cell memory formation after mild COVID-19. TCRdb reprocessed the 5' RACE reads via MiXCR and lists one record per CDR3 protein. This sample has 100,000 to 130,000 distinct CDR3 sequences, with around 14% found just once. Sequenced sample: PBMCs or a T cell subset sorted from them (not recorded which). Receptor source: a man between 18 and 29 years old who had mild COVID-19 (a few samples of this study predate the infection). Cell type and time point are not known.

This clonotype was seen many times. The chain links TRBV29-1 to TRBJ2-7; D is possibly TRBD2 (6 bases). Looked up from germline, CDR1 is SQVTM and CDR2 is ANQGSEA. Trimming left V 4 bases short and J 2 bases short, with 12 bases between. This CDR3 has 13 amino acids. The CDR3 sequence is CSVVLASTYEQYF. CDR3 coding DNA: TGCAGCGTTGTGCTAGCGTCGACCTACGAGCAGTACTTC.

This clonotype was seen at least ten times. The chain couples TRBV4-1 to TRBJ2-1, with 7 bases fitting TRBD2. The CDR3 extends over 16 amino acids. The trim removed 2 bases at V and 0 bases at J, leaving 4 bases unmatched. Germline CDR1 reads MGHRA; CDR2 reads YSYEKL. The CDR3 loop is CASSQFSGASYNEQFF. The CDR3 bases are TGCGCCAGCAGCCAATTCAGCGGGGCCTCCTACAATGAGCAGTTCTTC.

The rearrangement uses TRBV27 and TRBJ1-6; TRBD1 matches at 8 bases. CDR3 length: 14 amino acids. Germline V gene sequence: CDR1 MNHEY, CDR2 SMNVEV (reference sequence). The V segment lost 7 bases and the J segment 10 bases; nucleotides outside the gene matches: 9. The CDR3 bases are TGTGCCAGCACCAGGACAGGGTTACTGTCACCCCTCCACTTT. Translated, it gives CASTRTGLLSPLHF.

The table lists this clonotype with a few counts. The rearrangement joins TRBV6-2 or TRBV6-3 to TRBJ1-1; the D is unclear. V was cut by 2 bases and J by 1 base, with 8 bases left in between. Germline V gene data show CDR1 as MNHEY and CDR2 as SVGEGT. The CDR3 covers 14 residues. The CDR3, as DNA: TGTGCCAGCAGTTACCTACGAGAGAACACTGAAGCTTTCTTT. Translating gives CASSYLRENTEAFF.

The V and J genes are TRBV6-2 or TRBV6-3 and TRBJ2-3; the D gene is possibly TRBD2 (6 bases). This CDR3 has 18 residues. Germline V gene data show CDR1 as MNHEY and CDR2 as SVGEGT. The V end lost 4 bases, the J end lost 4 bases, and 24 bases lay between the germline ends. The CDR3: CASSFDSGTLQKADTQYF. Here the CDR3 DNA reads TGTGCCAGCAGTTTCGATTCCGGGACTCTACAAAAAGCAGATACGCAGTATTTT.

This clonotype was recorded many times. This rearrangement joins TRBV7-8 to TRBJ2-7; no clear D. CDR3 length equals 13 residues. Trimming cost V 4 bases and J 4 bases, with 11 bases left between them. Germline assignment: CDR1 SGHVS and CDR2 FQNEAQ. The CDR3 DNA is TGTGCCAGCAGCTCTAGTGGTCCTTACGAGCAGTACGTC. This translates into CASSSSGPYEQYV.